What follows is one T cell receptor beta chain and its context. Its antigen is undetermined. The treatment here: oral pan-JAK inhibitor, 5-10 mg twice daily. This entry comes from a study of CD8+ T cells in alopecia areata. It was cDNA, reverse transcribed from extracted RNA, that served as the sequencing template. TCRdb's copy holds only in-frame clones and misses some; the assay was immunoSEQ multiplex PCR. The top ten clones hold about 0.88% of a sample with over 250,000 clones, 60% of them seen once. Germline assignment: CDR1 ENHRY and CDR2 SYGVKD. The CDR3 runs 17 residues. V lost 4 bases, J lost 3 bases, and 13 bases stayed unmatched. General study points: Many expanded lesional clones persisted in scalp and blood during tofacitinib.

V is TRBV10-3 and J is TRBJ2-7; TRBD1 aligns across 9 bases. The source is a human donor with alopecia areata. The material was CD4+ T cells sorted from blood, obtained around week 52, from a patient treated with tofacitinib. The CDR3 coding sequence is TGTGCCATCAGTGGTAGGGGGACAGGGTTAGGGGACTACGAGCAGTACTTC. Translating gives CAISGRGTGLGDYEQYF.